This TCR beta chain was recovered during a study of T cell repertoires in cytomegalovirus infection. In the study overall: Public signatures in TCR beta pointed to CMV infection and matching HLA type. Study conclusions and caveats: Public TCR beta family frequency separated CMV-and-HLA carriers, including in an independent cohort. Predominance within the ex vivo response was attributable to HLA-C-restricted CMV-specific TCR beta clonotypes.

About this clonotype: Its antigen is still unknown.

V was shortened by 1 base and J by 6 bases, with 9 bases between the two germline ends. CDR1 and CDR2 from the germline V gene are MGHRA and YSYEKL. The length of the CDR3 is 14 residues. TCRdb reprocessed the reads via MiXCR and lists one record per CDR3 protein. This table has hundreds of thousands of distinct CDR3 sequences, about 24% appearing once. Sequenced sample: CD8+ T cells from PBMCs. The rearrangement uses TRBV4-1 and TRBJ2-2; D perhaps matches TRBD1 (6 bases). The TCR originated in a human donor in good health (CMV status not recorded). Some clones in this sample may be carry-over from other donors' samples. The CDR3 DNA follows: TGCGCCAGCAGCCAAGGCTCAGGGGCCGGGGAGCTGTTTTTT. It is translated as CASSQGSGAGELFF.